The sample holds one count of the clone carrying this T cell receptor (beta chain). The CDR3 loop spans 14 amino acids. The germline gives CDR1 MNHEY, CDR2 SVGAGI. V lost 4 bases and J lost 4, with 10 bases in between. The sample belongs to a study of blood T cell repertoires in COVID-19. About the research overall: COVID-19 samples, acute and convalescent, were from the United States, Italy and Spain.

As processed by the authors: Researchers report that nucleated cell counts were estimated from reference gene primer amplification. Sequenced by immunoSEQ multiplex PCR; TCRdb stores in-frame clones only, minus some. That table gives V, J and clone size, and the DNA gave D and trimming. The sample includes roughly 200,000 clones, over 75% of them seen just once. V usage is TRBV6-5 and J usage is TRBJ2-2, with a tentative D call TRBD1 (6 bases). The sequence was obtained from a man aged 45 to 65 with acute or convalescent COVID-19. Specimen: peripheral blood. Written as DNA, the CDR3 is TGTGCCAGCAGTTCGGGACATATCACCGGGGAGCTGTTTTTT. This translates into CASSSGHITGELFF.